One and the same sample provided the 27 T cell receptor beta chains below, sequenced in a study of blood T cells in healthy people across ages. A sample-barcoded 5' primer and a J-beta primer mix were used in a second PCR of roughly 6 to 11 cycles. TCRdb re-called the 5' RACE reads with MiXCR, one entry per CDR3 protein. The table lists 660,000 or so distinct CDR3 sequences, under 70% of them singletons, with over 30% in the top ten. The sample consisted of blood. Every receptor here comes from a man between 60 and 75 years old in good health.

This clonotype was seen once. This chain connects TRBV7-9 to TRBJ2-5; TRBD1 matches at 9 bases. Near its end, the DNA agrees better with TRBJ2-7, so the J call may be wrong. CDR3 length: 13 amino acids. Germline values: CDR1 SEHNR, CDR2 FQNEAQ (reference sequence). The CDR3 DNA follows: TGTGCCAGCAGCCCCGGGACAGGGTGCGAGCAGTACTTC. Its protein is CASSPGTGCEQYF.

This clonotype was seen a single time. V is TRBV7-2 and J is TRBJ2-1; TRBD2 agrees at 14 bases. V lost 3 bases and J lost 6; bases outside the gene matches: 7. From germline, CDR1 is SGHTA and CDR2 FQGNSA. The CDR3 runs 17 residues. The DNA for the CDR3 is TGTGCCAGCAGCTTCCGACTAGCGGGGGGGCTCGGCAATGAGCAGTTCTTC. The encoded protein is CASSFRLAGGLGNEQFF.

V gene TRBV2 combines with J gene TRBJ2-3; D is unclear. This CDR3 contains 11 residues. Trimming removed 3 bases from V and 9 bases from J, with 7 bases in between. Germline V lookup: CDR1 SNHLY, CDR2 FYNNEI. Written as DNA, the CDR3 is TGTGCCAGCAGTGAGACCACCACGCAGTATTTT. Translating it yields CASSETTTQYF. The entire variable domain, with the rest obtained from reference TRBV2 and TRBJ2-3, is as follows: EPEVTQTPSHQVTQMGQEVILRCVPISNHLYFYWYRQILGQKVEFLVSFYNNEISEKSEIFDDQFSVERPDGSNFTLKIRSTKLEDSAMYFCASSETTTQYFGPGTRLTVL.

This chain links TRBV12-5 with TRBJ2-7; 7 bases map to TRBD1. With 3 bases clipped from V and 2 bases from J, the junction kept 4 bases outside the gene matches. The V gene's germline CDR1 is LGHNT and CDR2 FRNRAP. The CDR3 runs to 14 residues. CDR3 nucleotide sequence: TGTGCTAGTGGTTTCGGGACAGCCGCCTACGAGCAGTACTTC. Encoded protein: CASGFGTAAYEQYF.

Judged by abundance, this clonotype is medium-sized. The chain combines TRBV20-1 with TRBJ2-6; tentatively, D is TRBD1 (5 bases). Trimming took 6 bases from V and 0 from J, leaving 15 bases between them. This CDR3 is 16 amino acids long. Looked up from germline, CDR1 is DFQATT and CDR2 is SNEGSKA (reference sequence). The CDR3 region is CSALRSGYSGANVLTF. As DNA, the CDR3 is TGCAGTGCCTTACGGTCAGGGTACTCTGGGGCCAACGTCCTGACTTTC.

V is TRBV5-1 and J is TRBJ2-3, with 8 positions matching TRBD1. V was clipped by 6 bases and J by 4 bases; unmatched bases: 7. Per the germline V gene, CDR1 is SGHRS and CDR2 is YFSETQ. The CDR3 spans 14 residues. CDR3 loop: CASIRGQGSDTQYF. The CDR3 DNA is TGCGCCAGCATCAGAGGACAGGGCTCAGATACGCAGTATTTT. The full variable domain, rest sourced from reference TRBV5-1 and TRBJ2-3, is KAGVTQTPRYLIKTRGQQVTLSCSPISGHRSVSWYQQTPGQGLQFLFEYFSETQRNKGNFPGRFSGRQFSNSRSEMNVSTLELGDSALYLCASIRGQGSDTQYFGPGTRLTVL.

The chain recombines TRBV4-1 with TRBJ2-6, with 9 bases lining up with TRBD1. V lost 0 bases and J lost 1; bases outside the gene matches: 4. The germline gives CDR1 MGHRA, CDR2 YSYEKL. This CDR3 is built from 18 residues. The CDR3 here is CASSQDNRGPSGANVLTF. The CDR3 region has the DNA TGCGCCAGCAGCCAAGATAACAGGGGGCCATCTGGGGCCAACGTCCTGACTTTC.

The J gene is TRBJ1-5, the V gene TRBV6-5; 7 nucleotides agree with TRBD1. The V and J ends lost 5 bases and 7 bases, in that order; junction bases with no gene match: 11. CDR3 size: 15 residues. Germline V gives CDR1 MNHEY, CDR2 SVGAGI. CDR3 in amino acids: CASSRGQAGGQPQHF. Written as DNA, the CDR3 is TGTGCCAGCAGTCGCGGACAGGCGGGAGGGCAGCCCCAGCATTTT.

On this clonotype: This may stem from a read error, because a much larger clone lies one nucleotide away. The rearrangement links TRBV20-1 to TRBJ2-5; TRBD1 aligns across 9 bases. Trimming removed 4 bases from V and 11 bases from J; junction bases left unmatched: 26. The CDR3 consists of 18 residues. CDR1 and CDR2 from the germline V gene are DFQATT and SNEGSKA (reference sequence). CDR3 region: CSATRGTGSRSLYNEQYF. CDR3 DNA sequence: TGCAGTGCTACAAGAGGGACAGGGTCTCGGTCCCTATACAATGAGCAGTACTTC.

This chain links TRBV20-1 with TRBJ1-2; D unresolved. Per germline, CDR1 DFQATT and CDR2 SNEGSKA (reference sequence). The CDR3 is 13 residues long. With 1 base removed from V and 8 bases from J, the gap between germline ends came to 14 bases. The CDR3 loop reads CSARAGGIIGYTF. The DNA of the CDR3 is TGCAGTGCTAGAGCTGGCGGGATTATCGGCTACACCTTC.

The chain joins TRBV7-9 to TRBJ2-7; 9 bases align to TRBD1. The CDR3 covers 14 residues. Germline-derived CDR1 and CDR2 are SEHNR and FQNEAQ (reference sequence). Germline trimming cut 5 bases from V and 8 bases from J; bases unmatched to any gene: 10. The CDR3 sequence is CASSAGTGQYKQYF. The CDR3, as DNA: TGTGCCAGCAGCGCCGGGACAGGGCAATACAAGCAGTACTTC.

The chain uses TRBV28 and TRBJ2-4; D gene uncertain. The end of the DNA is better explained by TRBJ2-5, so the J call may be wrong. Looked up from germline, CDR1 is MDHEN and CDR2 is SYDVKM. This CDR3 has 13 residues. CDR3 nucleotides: TGTGCCAGCAGCTGGCAGGTTAAAGAGACCCAGTACTTC. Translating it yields CASSWQVKETQYF.

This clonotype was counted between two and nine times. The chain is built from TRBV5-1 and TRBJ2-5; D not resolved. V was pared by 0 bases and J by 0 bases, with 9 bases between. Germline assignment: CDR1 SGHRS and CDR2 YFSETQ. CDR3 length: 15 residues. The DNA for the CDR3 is TGCGCCAGCAGCTTGGCCTTGAGCGACCAAGAGACCCAGTACTTC. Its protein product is CASSLALSDQETQYF.

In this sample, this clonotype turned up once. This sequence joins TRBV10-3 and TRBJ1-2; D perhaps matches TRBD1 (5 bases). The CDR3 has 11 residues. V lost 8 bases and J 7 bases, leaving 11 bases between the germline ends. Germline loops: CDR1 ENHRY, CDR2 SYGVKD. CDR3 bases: TGTGCCATCGGGGCAGGGCCTGGCTACACCTTC. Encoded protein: CAIGAGPGYTF.

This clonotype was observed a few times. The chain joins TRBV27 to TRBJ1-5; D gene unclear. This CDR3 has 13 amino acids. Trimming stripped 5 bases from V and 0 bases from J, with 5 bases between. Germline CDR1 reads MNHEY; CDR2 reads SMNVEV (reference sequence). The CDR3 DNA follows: TGTGCCAGCAGTGATTTTAGCAATCAGCCCCAGCATTTT. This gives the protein CASSDFSNQPQHF.

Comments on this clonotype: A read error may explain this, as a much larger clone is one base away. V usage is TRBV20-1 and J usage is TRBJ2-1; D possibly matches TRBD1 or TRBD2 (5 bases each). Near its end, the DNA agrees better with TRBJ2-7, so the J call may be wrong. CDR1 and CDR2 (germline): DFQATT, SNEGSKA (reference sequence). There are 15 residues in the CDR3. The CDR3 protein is CSAMYRRGLYNEQYF. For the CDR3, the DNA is TGCAGTGCCATGTATCGACGGGGCCTCTACAATGAGCAGTACTTC.

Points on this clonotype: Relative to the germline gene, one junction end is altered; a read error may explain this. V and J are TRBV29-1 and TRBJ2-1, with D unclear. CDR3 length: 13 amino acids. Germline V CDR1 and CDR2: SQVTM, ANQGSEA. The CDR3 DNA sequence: TGCAGCGTTGGTGGTCCAGACCACAATGAGCCGTTCTTC. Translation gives CSVGGPDHNEPFF.

In DNA form, the CDR3 reads TGTGCCACCCGACAGGGGAGGATGGAGACCCAGTACTTC. It encodes CATRQGRMETQYF. The rearrangement links TRBV28 to TRBJ2-5; TRBD1 agrees at 8 bases. The CDR3 spans 13 residues. The ends lost 10 bases at V and 5 bases at J; junction bases unmatched: 9. Looked up from germline, CDR1 is MDHEN and CDR2 is SYDVKM.

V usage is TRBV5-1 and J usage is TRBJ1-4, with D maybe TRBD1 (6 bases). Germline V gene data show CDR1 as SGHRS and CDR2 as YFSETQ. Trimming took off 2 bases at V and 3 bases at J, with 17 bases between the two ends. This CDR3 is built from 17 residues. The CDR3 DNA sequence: TGCGCCAGCAGCTTCAACCCAACAGGGCAACCTAATGAAAAACTGTTTTTT. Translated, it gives CASSFNPTGQPNEKLFF.

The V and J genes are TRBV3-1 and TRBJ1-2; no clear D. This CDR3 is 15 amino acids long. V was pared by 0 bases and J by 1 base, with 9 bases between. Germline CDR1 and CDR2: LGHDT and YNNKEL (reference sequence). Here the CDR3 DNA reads TGTGCCAGCAGCCAAGATCTGACCGGTAACTATGGCTACACCTTC. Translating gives CASSQDLTGNYGYTF. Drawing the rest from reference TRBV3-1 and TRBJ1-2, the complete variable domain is DTAVSQTPKYLVTQMGNDKSIKCEQNLGHDTMYWYKQDSKKFLKIMFSYNNKELIINETVPNRFSPKSPDKAHLNLHINSLELGDSAVYFCASSQDLTGNYGYTFGSGTRLTVV.

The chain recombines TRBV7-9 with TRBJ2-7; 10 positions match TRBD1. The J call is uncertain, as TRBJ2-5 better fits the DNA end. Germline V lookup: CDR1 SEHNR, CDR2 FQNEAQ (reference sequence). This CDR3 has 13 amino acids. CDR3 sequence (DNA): TGTGCCAGCGACGGACAGGGGGTAGAGACCCAGTACTTC. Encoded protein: CASDGQGVETQYF.

CDR3: CASSYETGGYEQYF. CDR3 sequence (DNA): TGTGCCAGCAGTTACGAGACAGGGGGCTACGAGCAGTACTTC. V and J are TRBV6-6 and TRBJ2-7; 9 bases agree with TRBD1. The CDR3 is 14 residues long. V gave up 2 bases and J gave up 3 bases; unmatched junction bases: 2. Germline CDR1 MNHNY, CDR2 SVGAGI (reference sequence).

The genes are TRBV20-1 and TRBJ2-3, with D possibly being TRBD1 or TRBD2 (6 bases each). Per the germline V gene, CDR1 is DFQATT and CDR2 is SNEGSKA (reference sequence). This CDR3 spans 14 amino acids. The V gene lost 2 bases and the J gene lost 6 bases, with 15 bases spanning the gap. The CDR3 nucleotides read TGCAGTGCTAGAACCTGGGGGGCGTCGGATACGCAGTATTTT. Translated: CSARTWGASDTQYF.

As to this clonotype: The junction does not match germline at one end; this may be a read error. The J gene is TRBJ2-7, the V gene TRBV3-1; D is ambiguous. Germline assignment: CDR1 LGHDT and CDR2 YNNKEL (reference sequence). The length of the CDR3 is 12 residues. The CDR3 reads CASIQVAYEQYF. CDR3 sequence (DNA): TGTGCCAGCATCCAAGTTGCGTACGAGCAGTACTTC.

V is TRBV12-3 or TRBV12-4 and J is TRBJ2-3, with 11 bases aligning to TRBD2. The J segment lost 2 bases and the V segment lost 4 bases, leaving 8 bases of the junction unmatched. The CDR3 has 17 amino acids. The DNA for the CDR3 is TGTGCCAGCAGTTCCCCTTCGACTAGCGGGGTCACAGATACGCAGTATTTT. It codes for CASSSPSTSGVTDTQYF.

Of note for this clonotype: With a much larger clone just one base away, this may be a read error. CDR3 sequence: CASSVWGGRNEQYF. CDR3 nucleotide sequence: TGTGCCAGCAGTGTATGGGGGGGTCGGAATGAGCAGTACTTC. The gene calls are TRBV27 and TRBJ2-5; 7 positions match TRBD2. V lost 5 bases to trimming and J lost 11 bases; unmatched junction nucleotides: 14. CDR1 and CDR2 (germline): MNHEY, SMNVEV (reference sequence). CDR3 size: 14 residues.

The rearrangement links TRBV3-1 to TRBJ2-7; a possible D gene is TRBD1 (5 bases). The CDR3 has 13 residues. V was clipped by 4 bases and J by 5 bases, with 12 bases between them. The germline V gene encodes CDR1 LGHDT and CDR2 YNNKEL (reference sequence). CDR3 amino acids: CASSPTAGNEQYF. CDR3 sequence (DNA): TGTGCCAGCAGCCCTACCGCAGGGAACGAGCAGTACTTC.